The next 2 T cell receptor beta chains were all read from a single sample in a study of T-cell reconstitution after alpha-beta-depleted transplantation in children. Construction of the TCRbeta library involved unique molecular identifiers. Each CDR3 protein gets one entry after TCRdb re-called the PCR reads with MiXCR. The sample consists of a few hundred thousand distinct CDR3 sequences, 23% of them appearing once. The sequencing here drew on PBMCs, mostly from graft donor cells, taken 180 days after TCRalphabeta/CD19-depleted stem cell transplant. All receptors derive from a male patient younger than 18 who had a stem cell transplant for acute lymphoblastic leukemia, so the T cells may come from the graft donor.

The chain recombines TRBV4-1 with TRBJ2-1; D not certain. The CDR3 is made up of 14 amino acids. V was pared by 6 bases and J by 5 bases, with 14 bases between. CDR1 MGHRA and CDR2 YSYEKL come from the germline V gene. This chain's CDR3 is CASSPLVGHNEQFF. DNA for the CDR3: TGCGCCAGCAGTCCCCTAGTAGGCCACAATGAGCAGTTCTTC.

The CDR3 is CASSPTVGAREQYF. The DNA of the CDR3 is TGTGCCAGCAGTCCGACGGTGGGGGCGAGGGAGCAGTACTTC. This chain uses TRBV28 with TRBJ2-7, with TRBD1 as a possible D gene (6 bases). CDR3 length equals 14 residues. With 5 bases removed from V and 7 bases from J, the gap between germline ends came to 18 bases. Germline V gives CDR1 MDHEN, CDR2 SYDVKM.